This T cell receptor beta chain is drawn from a study of blood T cell repertoires in COVID-19. Looking at the study overall: Researchers got acute and convalescent COVID-19 samples from the United States, Italy and Spain. Nucleic acid was either cDNA or gDNA, and it came from T cells, B-cell-depleted T cells, or PBMCs.

In the authors' workflow: Nucleated cell number was recorded as an estimate derived from reference gene primer amplification. The protocol was immunoSEQ multiplex PCR, while the TCRdb copy is restricted to in-frame clones and leaves out a portion. Clone size and V and J calls were adopted from that table, with D and trimming inferred from the DNA. The sample has around 100,000 clones, around 84% seen once. The germline V gene has CDR1 SGHRS and CDR2 YFSETQ. V shed 4 bases, J shed 6 bases, and the junction held 11 bases outside the gene matches. The CDR3 extends over 16 amino acids. Sequences were obtained from peripheral blood. The receptor comes from a woman aged 40 to 50 with acute or convalescent COVID-19. This rearrangement joins TRBV5-1 to TRBJ1-5; 9 bases agree with TRBD1. The CDR3 coding sequence is TGCGCCAGCAGCCCTGGGGGAACAGGGGGCTCTCAGCCCCAGCATTTT. Protein: CASSPGGTGGSQPQHF. The entire variable domain, with the rest obtained from reference TRBV5-1 and TRBJ1-5, is as follows: KAGVTQTPRYLIKTRGQQVTLSCSPISGHRSVSWYQQTPGQGLQFLFEYFSETQRNKGNFPGRFSGRQFSNSRSEMNVSTLELGDSALYLCASSPGGTGGSQPQHFGDGTRLSIL.